This entry lists 22 T cell receptor beta chains sequenced from one sample in a study of blood T cell repertoires in COVID-19. This table comes from immunoSEQ multiplex PCR, and its TCRdb copy is limited to in-frame clones, with some not included. The sample has more than 9,500 clones, roughly 80% seen once; the top ten hold 20% to 25%. The sample consisted of peripheral blood. Receptors were obtained from a human donor in a cohort sampled during active COVID-19.

The V and J genes are TRBV3-1 (or the pseudogene TRBV3-2) and TRBJ1-1; no clear D gene. Trimming pared 3 bases from V and 4 bases from J, leaving 9 bases between. Germline lookup yields CDR1 LGHDT and CDR2 YNNKEL (reference sequence). This CDR3 region has 13 residues. Written as DNA, the CDR3 is TGTGCCAGCAGCCAGGGAGGGAGCACTGAAGCTTTCTTT. Protein sequence: CASSQGGSTEAFF.

This chain joins TRBV5-1 and TRBJ2-1; no clear D gene. This CDR3 contains 14 residues. CDR1 is SGHRS and CDR2 is YFSETQ in the germline V gene. V was clipped by 3 bases and J by 5 bases, with 12 bases between them. The CDR3 nucleotides read TGCGCCAGCAGCTCCCGATCTCGAGACAATGAGCAGTTCTTC. Amino acids: CASSSRSRDNEQFF.

The table lists this clone with a count of one. CDR3 nucleotide sequence: TGTGCCAGCACCCTAATAAAAGGGGGCACCGGGGAGCTGTTTTTT. This codes for CASTLIKGGTGELFF. The J gene is TRBJ2-2, the V gene TRBV5-5; a possible D gene is TRBD1 (6 bases). Germline assignment: CDR1 SGHKS and CDR2 YYEKEE (reference sequence). The CDR3 is 15 residues long. V was pared by 6 bases and J by 4 bases, with 16 bases between. Full variable domain (remainder filled in from reference TRBV5-5 and TRBJ2-2): DAGVTQSPTHLIKTRGQQVTLRCSPISGHKSVSWYQQVLGQGPQFIFQYYEKEERGRGNFPDRFSARQFPNYSSELNVNALLLGDSALYLCASTLIKGGTGELFFGEGSRLTVL.

This chain links TRBV20-1 with TRBJ2-3; D unresolved. The CDR3 consists of 10 residues. Germline CDR1 is DFQATT and CDR2 is SNEGSKA (reference sequence). V dropped 6 bases and J dropped 5 bases, with 6 bases sitting between them. The chain's CDR3 is CSARRDTQYF. The CDR3 DNA is TGCAGTGCCAGACGAGATACGCAGTATTTT.

The chain uses TRBV6-2 or TRBV6-3 and TRBJ1-4; TRBD1 aligns across 7 bases. The CDR3 is 14 residues long. Looked up from germline, CDR1 is MNHEY and CDR2 is SVGEGT. The junction had 5 bases not matched to a gene; V was cut back by 2 bases and J by 8 bases. CDR3 protein: CASSYGRGREKLFF. The CDR3 DNA sequence: TGTGCCAGCAGTTACGGAAGGGGGCGGGAAAAACTGTTTTTT.

This clone came up once. V is TRBV7-6 and J is TRBJ2-5; 9 bases agree with TRBD1. This CDR3 region has 14 residues. Germline CDR1 and CDR2: SGHVS and FNYEAQ. V lost 5 bases and J lost 6; bases outside the gene matches: 7. This CDR3 reads CASSGTGGGKTQYF. CDR3 bases: TGTGCCAGCAGCGGAACAGGGGGCGGGAAGACCCAGTACTTC.

The chain uses TRBV6-6 and TRBJ1-1; possible D gene TRBD1, 5 bases. V was trimmed by 2 bases and J by 5 bases, leaving 15 bases between them. The CDR3 contains 15 residues. Germline loops: CDR1 MNHNY, CDR2 SVGAGI (reference sequence). This CDR3 is CASSYGAREGTEAFF. Written as DNA, the CDR3 is TGTGCCAGCAGTTACGGGGCCAGGGAGGGAACTGAAGCTTTCTTT.

This chain uses TRBV4-1 with TRBJ1-5; tentative D call: TRBD1 (5 bases). CDR1 and CDR2 from the germline V gene are MGHRA and YSYEKL. The CDR3 contains 16 residues. V was clipped by 3 bases and J by 6 bases, with 18 bases between them. The CDR3 spells CASSHSGSGRVQPQHF. The CDR3 DNA reads TGCGCCAGCAGCCACTCAGGGTCAGGGAGGGTTCAGCCCCAGCATTTT.

The chain has TRBV18 and TRBJ2-7; the match to TRBD2 covers 14 bases. This CDR3 spans 16 amino acids. V lost 3 bases, J lost 5 bases, and 6 bases stayed unmatched. Germline loops: CDR1 KGHSH, CDR2 LQKENI. CDR3 DNA sequence: TGTGCCAGCTCACCGATGACTAGCGGGGGGGCCCACGAGCAGTACTTC. Residues: CASSPMTSGGAHEQYF.

The chain has TRBV10-3 and TRBJ2-7; TRBD2 matches 9 bases. CDR1 and CDR2 (germline): ENHRY, SYGVKD. J was trimmed by 0 bases and V by 5 bases; bases with no gene match: 5. This CDR3 is 15 amino acids long. CDR3 amino acids: CAISTSGHSSYEQYF. The CDR3, as DNA: TGTGCCATCAGTACTAGCGGGCATAGCTCCTACGAGCAGTACTTC.

The rearrangement joins TRBV30 to TRBJ2-2; D may be TRBD2 (5 bases). The CDR3 covers 12 residues. V was shortened by 1 base and J by 9 bases, with 9 bases between the two germline ends. Germline V lookup: CDR1 GTSNPN, CDR2 SVGIG (reference sequence). CDR3 in DNA: TGTGCCTGGAGTGGGGGAGCCCGGGAGCTGTTTTTT. This sequence encodes CAWSGGARELFF.

This clone was observed once. The V gene is TRBV20-1, the J gene TRBJ2-4; 7 nucleotides align to TRBD1. Unmatched junction bases numbered 7, after V lost 3 bases and J lost 8 bases. Germline CDR1 reads DFQATT; CDR2 reads SNEGSKA (reference sequence). The CDR3 is 13 amino acids. The CDR3 coding sequence is TGCAGTGCTAGTAGTACCAGGGGGTACATTCAGTACTTC. Translating it yields CSASSTRGYIQYF.

J is TRBJ2-1 and V is TRBV3-1 (or the pseudogene TRBV3-2); 12 bases map to TRBD2. The germline CDR1 and CDR2 sequences are LGHDT and YNNKEL (reference sequence). The CDR3 covers 16 residues. V gave up 1 base and J gave up 8 bases; unmatched junction bases: 6. CDR3 in amino acids: CASSQGTSGAGDEQFF. The CDR3 DNA follows: TGTGCCAGCAGCCAAGGGACTAGCGGGGCCGGAGATGAGCAGTTCTTC.

This chain uses TRBV24-1 with TRBJ2-3; 10 positions match TRBD2. This CDR3 contains 16 residues. CDR1 KGHDR and CDR2 SFDVKD come from the germline V gene. Trimming took 8 bases from V and 0 from J; bases not matched to a gene: 7. The CDR3 coding sequence is TGTGCCACCAACCTAACACTAGCGGGGAGCACAGATACGCAGTATTTT. It is translated as CATNLTLAGSTDTQYF.

The CDR3 spells CASSQDSLAGGLETQYF. CDR3 bases: TGTGCCAGCAGCCAAGATAGCCTAGCGGGGGGTTTGGAGACCCAGTACTTC. This sequence joins TRBV4-2 and TRBJ2-5; 11 bases are a match to TRBD2. From germline, CDR1 is LGHNA and CDR2 YNFKEQ. This CDR3 has 17 residues. The ends lost 0 bases at V and 5 bases at J; junction bases unmatched: 8.

This clone has a single count. This sequence joins TRBV29-1 and TRBJ2-1; 8 nucleotides match TRBD2. Germline V lookup: CDR1 SQVTM, CDR2 ANQGSEA. The CDR3 is 14 amino acids. Unmatched junction bases numbered 2, after V lost 4 bases and J lost 0 bases. CDR3 loop: CSVVRGGSYNEQFF. CDR3 DNA: TGCAGCGTTGTTCGGGGGGGCTCCTACAATGAGCAGTTCTTC.

The chain links TRBV18 to TRBJ1-1; 10 bases align to TRBD1. The trim removed 3 bases at V and 5 bases at J, leaving 9 bases unmatched. Germline lookup yields CDR1 KGHSH and CDR2 LQKENI. The CDR3 sequence is 16 residues long. In DNA, the CDR3 is TGTGCCAGCTCACCGTACGGACAGGGGGTGGGGACTGAAGCTTTCTTT. Translating it yields CASSPYGQGVGTEAFF.

The chain links TRBV28 to TRBJ1-5; the D is unclear. V lost 6 bases and J lost 10, with 16 bases in between. Germline assignment: CDR1 MDHEN and CDR2 SYDVKM. This CDR3 contains 13 residues. CDR3 loop: CASRVDILVPQHF. The CDR3 region has the DNA TGTGCCAGCAGAGTAGATATACTAGTTCCCCAGCATTTT.

This clone is medium-sized within its sample. The chain links TRBV4-1 to TRBJ2-2, with D possibly being TRBD1 (5 bases). V shed 0 bases and J shed 6 bases, with 5 bases lying between them. Germline CDR1 is MGHRA and CDR2 is YSYEKL. CDR3 size: 13 residues. The CDR3 reads CASSQEQAGELFF. DNA for the CDR3: TGCGCCAGCAGCCAAGAACAGGCCGGGGAGCTGTTTTTT.

The chain links TRBV28 to TRBJ1-2, with D perhaps TRBD1 (6 bases). The CDR3 has 12 residues. V was cut by 10 bases and J by 8 bases, with 17 bases left in between. Germline-derived CDR1 and CDR2 are MDHEN and SYDVKM. The CDR3 loop is CAIRGGSRGYTF. The CDR3 region has the DNA TGTGCCATCCGAGGGGGTTCCCGCGGCTACACCTTC.

This clone was picked up one time. The rearrangement uses TRBV30 and TRBJ2-3, with D possibly being TRBD1 (6 bases). V was pared by 0 bases and J by 6 bases, with 13 bases between. Germline CDR1 is GTSNPN and CDR2 is SVGIG (reference sequence). The CDR3 covers 14 residues. This chain's CDR3 is CAWSVMTGWDTQYF. The DNA of the CDR3 is TGTGCCTGGAGTGTAATGACAGGCTGGGATACGCAGTATTTT.

This chain uses TRBV11-1 with TRBJ2-5; D is perhaps TRBD2 (5 bases). CDR3 length: 14 residues. Trimming left V 5 bases short and J 4 bases short, with 14 bases between. From germline, CDR1 is SGHAT and CDR2 FQDESV (reference sequence). The CDR3 sequence is CASSGSGRGETQYF. The CDR3 DNA sequence: TGTGCCAGCAGCGGTTCCGGCCGGGGAGAGACCCAGTACTTC.